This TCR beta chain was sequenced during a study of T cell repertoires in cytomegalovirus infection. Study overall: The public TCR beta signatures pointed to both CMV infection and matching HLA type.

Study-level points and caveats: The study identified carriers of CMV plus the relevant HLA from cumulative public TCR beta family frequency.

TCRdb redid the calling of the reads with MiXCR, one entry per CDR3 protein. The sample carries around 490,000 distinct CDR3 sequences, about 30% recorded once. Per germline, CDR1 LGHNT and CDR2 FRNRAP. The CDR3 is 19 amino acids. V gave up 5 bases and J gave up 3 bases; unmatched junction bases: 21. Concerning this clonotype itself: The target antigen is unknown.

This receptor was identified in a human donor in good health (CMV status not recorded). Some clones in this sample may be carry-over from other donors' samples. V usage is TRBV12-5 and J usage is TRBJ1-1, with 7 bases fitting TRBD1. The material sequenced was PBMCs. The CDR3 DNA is TGTGCTAGTGGTATTCTATACCTCGGGCAGGGGGAAGGAGACACTGAAGCTTTCTTT. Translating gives CASGILYLGQGEGDTEAFF. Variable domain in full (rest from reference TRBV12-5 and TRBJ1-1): DARVTQTPRHKVTEMGQEVTMRCQPILGHNTVFWYRQTMMQGLELLAYFRNRAPLDDSGMPKDRFSAEMPDATLATLKIQPSEPRDSAVYFCASGILYLGQGEGDTEAFFGQGTRLTVV.